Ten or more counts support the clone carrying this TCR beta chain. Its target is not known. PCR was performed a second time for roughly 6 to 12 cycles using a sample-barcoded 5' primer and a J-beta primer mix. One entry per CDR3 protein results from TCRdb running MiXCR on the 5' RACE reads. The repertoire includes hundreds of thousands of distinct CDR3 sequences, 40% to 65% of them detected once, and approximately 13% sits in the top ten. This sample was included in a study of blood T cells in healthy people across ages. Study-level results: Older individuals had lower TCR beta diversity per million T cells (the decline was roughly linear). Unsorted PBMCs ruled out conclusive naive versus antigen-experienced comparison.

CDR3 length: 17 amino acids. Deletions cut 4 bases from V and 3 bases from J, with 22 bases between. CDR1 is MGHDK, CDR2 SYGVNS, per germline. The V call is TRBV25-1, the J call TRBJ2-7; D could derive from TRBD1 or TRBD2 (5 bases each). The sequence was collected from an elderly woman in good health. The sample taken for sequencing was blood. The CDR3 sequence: CASSGHPGRFAGYEQYF. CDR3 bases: TGTGCCAGCAGTGGCCATCCGGGGCGCTTTGCGGGCTACGAGCAGTACTTC.